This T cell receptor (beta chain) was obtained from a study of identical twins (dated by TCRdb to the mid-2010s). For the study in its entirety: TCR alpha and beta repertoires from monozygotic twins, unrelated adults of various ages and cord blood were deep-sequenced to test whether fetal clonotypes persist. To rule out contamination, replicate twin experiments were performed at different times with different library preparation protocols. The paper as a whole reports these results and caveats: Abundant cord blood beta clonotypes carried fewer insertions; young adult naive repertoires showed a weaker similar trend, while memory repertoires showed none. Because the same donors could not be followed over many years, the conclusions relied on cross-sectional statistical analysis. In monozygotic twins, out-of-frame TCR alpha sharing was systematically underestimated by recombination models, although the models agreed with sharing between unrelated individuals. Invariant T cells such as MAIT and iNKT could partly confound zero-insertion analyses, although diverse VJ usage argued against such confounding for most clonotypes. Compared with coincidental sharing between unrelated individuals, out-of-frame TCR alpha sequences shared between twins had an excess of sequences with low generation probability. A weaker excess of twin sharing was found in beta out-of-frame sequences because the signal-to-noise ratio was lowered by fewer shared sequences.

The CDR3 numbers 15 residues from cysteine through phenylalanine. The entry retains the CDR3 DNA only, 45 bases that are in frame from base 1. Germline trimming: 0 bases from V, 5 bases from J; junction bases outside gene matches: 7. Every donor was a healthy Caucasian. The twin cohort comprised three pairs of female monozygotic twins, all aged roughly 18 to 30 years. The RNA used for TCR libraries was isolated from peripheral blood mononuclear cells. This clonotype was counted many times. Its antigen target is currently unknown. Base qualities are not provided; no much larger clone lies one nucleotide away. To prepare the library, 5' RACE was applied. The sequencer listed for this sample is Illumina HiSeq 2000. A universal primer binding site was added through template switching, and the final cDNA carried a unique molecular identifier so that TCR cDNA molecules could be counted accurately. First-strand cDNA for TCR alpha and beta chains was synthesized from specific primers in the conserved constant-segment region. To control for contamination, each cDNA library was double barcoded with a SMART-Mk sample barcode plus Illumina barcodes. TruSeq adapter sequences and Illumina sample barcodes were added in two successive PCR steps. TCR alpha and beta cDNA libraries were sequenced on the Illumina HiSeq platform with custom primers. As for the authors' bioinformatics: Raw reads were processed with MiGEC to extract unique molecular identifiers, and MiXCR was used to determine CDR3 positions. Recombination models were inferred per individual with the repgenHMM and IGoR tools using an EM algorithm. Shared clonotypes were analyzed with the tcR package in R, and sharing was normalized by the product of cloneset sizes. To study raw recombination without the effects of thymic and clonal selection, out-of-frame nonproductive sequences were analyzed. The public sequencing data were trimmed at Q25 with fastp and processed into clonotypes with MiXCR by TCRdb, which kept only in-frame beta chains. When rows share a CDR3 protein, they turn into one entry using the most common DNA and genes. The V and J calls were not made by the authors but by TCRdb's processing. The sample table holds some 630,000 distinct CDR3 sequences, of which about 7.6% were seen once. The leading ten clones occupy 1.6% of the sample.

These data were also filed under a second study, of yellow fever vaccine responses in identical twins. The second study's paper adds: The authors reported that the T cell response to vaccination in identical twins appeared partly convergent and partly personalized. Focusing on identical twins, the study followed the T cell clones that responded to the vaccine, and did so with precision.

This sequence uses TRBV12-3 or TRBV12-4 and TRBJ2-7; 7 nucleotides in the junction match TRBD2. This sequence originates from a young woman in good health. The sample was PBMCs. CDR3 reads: CASSLAGRERDEQYF. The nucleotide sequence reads TGTGCCAGCAGTTTAGCGGGGCGGGAGAGGGACGAGCAGTACTTC.